This TCR beta chain was recovered during a study of OX40 agonist ivuxolimab in advanced cancers. TCRdb's copy holds only in-frame clones and misses some; the assay was immunoSEQ multiplex PCR. The sample carries roughly 66,000 clones, around 83% recorded once. Exclusion applied to patients with autoimmune disease history or systemic immunosuppression. Specimen: CD4+ or CD8+ T cells sorted from blood, collected in a trial of the OX40 agonist ivuxolimab. This TCR came from an adult with an advanced solid tumor such as melanoma, head and neck, liver or kidney cancer.

The CDR3 sequence is CASSLAVQNTEAFF. CDR3 DNA sequence: TGTGCCAGCAGCTTAGCGGTCCAGAACACTGAAGCTTTCTTT. The V gene is TRBV7-2, the J gene TRBJ1-1; D not resolved. This CDR3 spans 14 amino acids. V was pared by 0 bases and J by 1 base, with 6 bases between. CDR1 is SGHTA and CDR2 is FQGNSA in the germline V gene. The full variable domain, completed using reference TRBV7-2 and TRBJ1-1, is GAGVSQSPSNKVTEKGKDVELRCDPISGHTALYWYRQSLGQGLEFLIYFQGNSAPDKSGLPSDRFSAERTGGSVSTLTIQRTQQEDSAVYLCASSLAVQNTEAFFGQGTRLTVV.